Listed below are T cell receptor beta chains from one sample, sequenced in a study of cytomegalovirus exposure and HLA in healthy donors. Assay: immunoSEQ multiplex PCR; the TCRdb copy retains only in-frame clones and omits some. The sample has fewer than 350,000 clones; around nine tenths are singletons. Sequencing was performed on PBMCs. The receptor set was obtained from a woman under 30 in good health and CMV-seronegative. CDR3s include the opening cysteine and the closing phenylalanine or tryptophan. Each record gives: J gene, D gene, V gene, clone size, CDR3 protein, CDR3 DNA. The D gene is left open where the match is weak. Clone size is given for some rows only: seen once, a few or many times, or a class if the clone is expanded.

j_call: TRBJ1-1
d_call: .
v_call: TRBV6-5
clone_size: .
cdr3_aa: CASSYQSVRPNTEAFF
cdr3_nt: TGTGCCAGCAGTTATCAGTCGGTCAGGCCTAACACTGAAGCTTTCTTT

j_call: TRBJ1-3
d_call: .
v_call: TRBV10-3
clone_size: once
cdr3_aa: CAIGIQGTGNTIYF
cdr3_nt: TGTGCCATCGGGATACAGGGTACTGGAAACACCATATATTTT

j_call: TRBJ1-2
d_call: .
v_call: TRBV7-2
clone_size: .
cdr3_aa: CASSLDRPNYGYTF
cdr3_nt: TGTGCCAGCAGCTTAGACAGACCTAACTATGGCTACACCTTC

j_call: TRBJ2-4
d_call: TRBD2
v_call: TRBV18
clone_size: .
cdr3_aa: CASSLQRGDFKNIQYF
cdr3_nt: TGTGCCAGCTCACTCCAACGGGGGGACTTCAAAAACATTCAGTACTTC

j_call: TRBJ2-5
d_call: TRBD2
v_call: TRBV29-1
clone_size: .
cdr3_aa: CSTPTSRVAGGQETQYF
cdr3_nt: TGCAGCACGCCCACCAGTAGAGTAGCGGGAGGCCAAGAGACCCAGTACTTC

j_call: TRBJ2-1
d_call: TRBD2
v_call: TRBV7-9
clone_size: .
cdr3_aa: CASSLVAGGPFYNEQFF
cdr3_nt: TGTGCCAGCAGCTTAGTAGCGGGAGGGCCATTTTACAATGAGCAGTTCTTC

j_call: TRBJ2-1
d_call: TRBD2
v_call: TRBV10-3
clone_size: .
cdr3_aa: CAISESGSGSLTGEQFF
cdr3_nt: TGTGCCATCAGTGAGTCGGGTAGCGGGAGCCTGACCGGTGAGCAGTTCTTC

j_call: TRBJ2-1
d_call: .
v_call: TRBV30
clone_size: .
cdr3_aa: CAWSRGEYNEQFF
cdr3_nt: TGTGCCTGGAGCAGGGGGGAATACAATGAGCAGTTCTTC

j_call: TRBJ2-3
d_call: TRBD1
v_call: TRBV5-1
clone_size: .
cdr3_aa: CASTWDSTTDTQYF
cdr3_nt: TGCGCCAGCACATGGGACAGTACCACAGATACGCAGTATTTT

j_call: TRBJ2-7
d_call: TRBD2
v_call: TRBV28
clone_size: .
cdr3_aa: CASSLLAGVGRYEQYF
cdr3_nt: TGTGCCAGCAGTTTATTAGCGGGGGTGGGACGTTACGAGCAGTACTTC

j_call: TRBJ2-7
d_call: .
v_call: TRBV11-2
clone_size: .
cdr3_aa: CASSLGSRTADSYEQYF
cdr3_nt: TGTGCCAGCAGCTTAGGGTCCCGGACAGCAGACTCCTACGAGCAGTACTTC

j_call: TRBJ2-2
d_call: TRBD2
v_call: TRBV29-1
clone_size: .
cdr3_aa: CSGGGLANTGELFF
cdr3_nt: TGCAGCGGGGGGGGACTAGCCAACACCGGGGAGCTGTTTTTT

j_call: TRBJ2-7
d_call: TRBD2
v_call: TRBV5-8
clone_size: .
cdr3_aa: CASSLDPPGAGGTYEQYF
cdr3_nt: TGTGCCAGCAGCTTGGACCCGCCGGGGGCGGGAGGTACCTACGAGCAGTACTTC

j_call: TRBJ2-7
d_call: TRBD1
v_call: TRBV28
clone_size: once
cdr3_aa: CASIGGTGGYEQYF
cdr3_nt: TGTGCCAGCATCGGGGGGACAGGGGGCTACGAGCAGTACTTC

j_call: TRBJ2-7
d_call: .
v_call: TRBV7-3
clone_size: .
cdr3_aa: CASSLYPGNEQYF
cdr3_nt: TGTGCCAGCAGCTTATACCCAGGGAACGAGCAGTACTTC

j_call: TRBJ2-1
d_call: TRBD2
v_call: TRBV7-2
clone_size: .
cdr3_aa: CASSLRTSRNEQFF
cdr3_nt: TGTGCCAGCAGCTTGCGGACTAGTCGCAATGAGCAGTTCTTC

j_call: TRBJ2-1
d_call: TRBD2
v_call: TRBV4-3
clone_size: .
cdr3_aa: CASSQDSSGSFNEQFF
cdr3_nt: TGCGCCAGCAGCCAAGACTCTAGCGGGAGTTTCAATGAGCAGTTCTTC

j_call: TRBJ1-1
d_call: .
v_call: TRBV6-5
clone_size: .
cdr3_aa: CASSYSMRGRGTEAFF
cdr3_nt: TGTGCCAGCAGTTACTCGATGAGGGGGAGGGGCACTGAAGCTTTCTTT

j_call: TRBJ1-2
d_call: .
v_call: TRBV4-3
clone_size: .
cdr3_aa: CASSQEFLRGYTF
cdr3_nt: TGCGCCAGCAGCCAAGAGTTTTTACGGGGCTACACCTTC

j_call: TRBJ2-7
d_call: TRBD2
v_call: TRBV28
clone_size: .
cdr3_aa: CASQGLAGVFPSYEQYF
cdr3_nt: TGTGCCAGCCAGGGACTAGCGGGAGTTTTCCCCTCCTACGAGCAGTACTTC

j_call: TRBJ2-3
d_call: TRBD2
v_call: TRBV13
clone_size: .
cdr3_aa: CASSLRDPSGSTDTQYF
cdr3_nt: TGTGCCAGCAGCTTAAGGGACCCTAGCGGCAGCACAGATACGCAGTATTTT

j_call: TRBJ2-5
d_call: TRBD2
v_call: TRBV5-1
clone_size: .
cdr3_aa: CASSLPAGEGETQYF
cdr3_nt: TGCGCCAGCAGCTTGCCAGCGGGAGAAGGGGAGACCCAGTACTTC

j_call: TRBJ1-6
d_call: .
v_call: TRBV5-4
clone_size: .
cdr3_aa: CASSPRGAVRSPLHF
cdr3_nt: TGTGCCAGCAGCCCGCGGGGGGCGGTTCGGTCACCCCTCCACTTT

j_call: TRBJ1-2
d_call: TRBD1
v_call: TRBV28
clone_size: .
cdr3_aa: CASSLPAGQGFYGYTF
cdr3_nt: TGTGCCAGCAGTTTGCCGGCGGGACAGGGTTTTTACGGCTACACCTTC

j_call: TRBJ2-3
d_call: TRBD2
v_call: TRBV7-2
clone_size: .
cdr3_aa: CASSLGERDTDTQYF
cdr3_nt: TGTGCCAGCAGCTTAGGGGAGCGGGACACAGATACGCAGTATTTT

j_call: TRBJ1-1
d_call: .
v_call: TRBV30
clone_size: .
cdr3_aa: CARKRQDLDTEAFF
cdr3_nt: TGTGCCCGAAAAAGACAGGATTTAGACACTGAAGCTTTCTTT